One T cell receptor (beta chain) is described in this entry. Antigen: not known. This table comes from immunoSEQ multiplex PCR, and its TCRdb copy is limited to in-frame clones, with some not included. The sample includes about 65,000 clones, about 72% of them seen just once. The CDR3 sequence is 16 residues long. The germline V and J ends were trimmed by 4 bases and 2 bases, with 17 bases remaining between them. Germline CDR1 SGHRS, CDR2 YFSETQ. The data are from a study of vaccination effects on CD4 cells after COVID-19. CD4+ T cells specific for antigen were expanded with viral peptide pools by the ViraFEST assay before sequencing. CD4+ T cell isolation took place after less than 13 days of culture. Vaccinated recipients, who were negative for nucleocapsid antibodies, had no history of SARS-CoV-2 infection. Cells had half their medium changed to IL-2 medium on days 3 and 7.

The J gene is TRBJ2-3, the V gene TRBV5-1, with a tentative D call TRBD1 (5 bases). This specimen was CD4+ T cells from PBMCs cultured with HCoV-NL63 spike peptides, taken before COVID-19 vaccination. This clonotype was obtained from a human donor who received a COVID-19 vaccine. Here the CDR3 DNA reads TGCGCCAGCAGCAAAGACACAGGCTCATCCACAGATACGCAGTATTTT. Translation gives CASSKDTGSSTDTQYF.